Listed below are T cell receptor beta chains from one sample, sequenced in a study of shared clonotypes between healthy human individuals. TCRdb's table, derived via immunoSEQ multiplex PCR, lists solely in-frame clones and lacks some. The sample yields approximately 720,000 clones, approximately 79% seen once. The sequenced sample consisted of memory CD4+ T cells sorted from blood. The receptors derive from a woman aged 25 to 39 in good health. The CDR3 runs from the conserved cysteine through the conserved F or W. The D gene is left open where the match is weak. Clone size is not always given. Where it is, it says once, few, many or a class for expanded clones.

.	TRBV6-6	.	TRBJ2-7	13	TGTGCCAGCAGTTTGGACGCCCCCTACGAGCAGTACTTC	CASSLDAPYEQYF
.	TRBV20-1	.	TRBJ1-1	11	TGCAGTGCTACTGAGAACACTGAAGCTTTCTTT	CSATENTEAFF
few	TRBV10-3	TRBD1	TRBJ1-5	18	TGTGCCATCAGTGAACCGACAGGGTTGGAATCGGGCAATCAGCCCCAGCATTTT	CAISEPTGLESGNQPQHF
.	TRBV6-5	.	TRBJ2-5	16	TGTGCCAGCAGTTACTCGAGGTCGTCATGGGAAGAGACCCAGTACTTC	CASSYSRSSWEETQYF
once	TRBV6-6	TRBD2	TRBJ2-1	14	TGTGCCAGCATCGGGGCTAGCGGGAGGGCCCCCCCCTTCTTC	CASIGASGRAPPFF
.	TRBV7-9	TRBD2	TRBJ2-1	13	TGTGCCAGCAGCCTAGCGGGACGGCCCGAGCAGTTCTTC	CASSLAGRPEQFF
.	TRBV6-1	TRBD2	TRBJ2-7	16	TGTGCCAGCAGTGGGCTAGCGGGGGGGCCCAAATACGAGCAGTACTTC	CASSGLAGGPKYEQYF
many	TRBV7-2	.	TRBJ2-1	14	TGTGCCAGCAGCGATCGGACCAAGCTCAATGAGCAGTTCTTC	CASSDRTKLNEQFF
few	TRBV11-2	.	TRBJ1-2	12	TGTGCCAGCGGTATGGGCAACTATGGCTACACCTTC	CASGMGNYGYTF
.	TRBV6-6	.	TRBJ1-2	16	TGTGCCAGCAGTTACTATCAAGGGGGGGAGGTTTATGGCTACACCTTC	CASSYYQGGEVYGYTF
.	TRBV10-3	.	TRBJ1-1	14	TGTGCCATCAGTGGCAGGGGATCCGACACTGAAGCTTTCTTT	CAISGRGSDTEAFF
.	TRBV28	.	TRBJ2-2	14	TGTGCCAGCAGTCCCACGGAGAACACCGGGGAGCTGTTTTTT	CASSPTENTGELFF
.	TRBV28	TRBD2	TRBJ2-7	14	TGTGCCAGCAGCCCGTGGCGGGAGCGGTACGAGCAGTACTTC	CASSPWRERYEQYF
.	TRBV5-4	TRBD1	TRBJ2-7	14	TGTGCCAGCAGCCATGACAGGGGGCGCGCCGAGCAGTACTTC	CASSHDRGRAEQYF
.	TRBV27	.	TRBJ2-2	14	TGTGCCAGCAGGCGACAGGAGTTCACCGGGGAGCTGTTTTTT	CASRRQEFTGELFF
.	TRBV7-3	TRBD2	TRBJ2-2	17	TGTGCCAGCAGCTTGGGAGGGCAGGGCGCGAACACCGGGGAGCTGTTTTTT	CASSLGGQGANTGELFF
.	TRBV7-9	.	TRBJ1-2	14	TGTGCCAGCAGCTTTACGGAAGGGAACTATGGCTACACCTTC	CASSFTEGNYGYTF
.	TRBV18	.	TRBJ1-4	15	TGTGCCAGCTCACCATACGGGGAAAATAATGAAAAACTGTTTTTT	CASSPYGENNEKLFF
.	TRBV2	.	TRBJ1-1	17	TGTGCCAGCAGTGAAGAAGGGTTTGGACGGCTTGGCACTGAAGCTTTCTTT	CASSEEGFGRLGTEAFF
.	TRBV14	TRBD2	TRBJ2-1	16	TGTGCCAGCAGCCAGAAGATAGCGGGAGTAAAAAATGAGCAGTTCTTC	CASSQKIAGVKNEQFF
few	TRBV2	TRBD1	TRBJ1-2	13	TGTGCCAGCAGAGAGGACAGGGACTATGGCTACACCTTC	CASREDRDYGYTF
.	TRBV30	.	TRBJ2-1	13	TGTGCCTGGAGTGTACGCGGCCGGGGTGAGCAGTTCTTC	CAWSVRGRGEQFF
.	TRBV28	.	TRBJ2-7	13	TGTGCCAGCAGTGGGGGGGGGCGATACGAGCAGTACTTC	CASSGGGRYEQYF
.	TRBV29-1	TRBD1	TRBJ2-7	14	TGCAGCGTTGACAGACAGGGTTCAATCTACGAGCAGTACTTC	CSVDRQGSIYEQYF
once	TRBV5-1	.	TRBJ2-2	14	TGCGCCAGCAGCAGTCAGGGTAGCACCGGGGAGCTGTTTTTT	CASSSQGSTGELFF
.	TRBV18	TRBD1	TRBJ2-2	16	TGTGCCAGCTCACCACAAAGGGACAGTTCCCCCGGGGAGCTGTTTTTT	CASSPQRDSSPGELFF
.	TRBV7-8	.	TRBJ2-2	16	TGTGCCAGCAGCTTTGGGGCAGCTCTGAACACCGGGGAGCTGTTTTTT	CASSFGAALNTGELFF
.	TRBV2	.	TRBJ1-3	14	TGTGCCAGCAGTCTGGGACCCTCTGGAAACACCATATATTTT	CASSLGPSGNTIYF
.	TRBV7-8	.	TRBJ2-2	15	TGTGCCAGCAGGGTGGGGGAGACGAACACCGGGGAGCTGTTTTTT	CASRVGETNTGELFF
.	TRBV4-2	.	TRBJ2-5	14	TGTGCCAGCAGCCAGTTCGAGGGGGAAGAGACCCAGTACTTC	CASSQFEGEETQYF
.	TRBV27	.	TRBJ2-7	16	TGTGCCAGCAGTCCACCGGGACTCATGCAGGGCTACGAGCAGTACTTC	CASSPPGLMQGYEQYF
.	TRBV5-4	.	TRBJ1-1	18	TGTGCCAGCAGCCAAGATAACGCGCCAGAGGGCCCCTACACTGAAGCTTTCTTT	CASSQDNAPEGPYTEAFF
.	TRBV2	TRBD2	TRBJ2-7	18	TGTGCCAGCAGTGGACTAGCGGGAGGACTTATAAGCTCCTACGAGCAGTACTTC	CASSGLAGGLISSYEQYF
.	TRBV11-2	TRBD1	TRBJ1-1	15	TGTGCCAGCAGCTTAGATTCAGGGGGCAACACTGAAGCTTTCTTT	CASSLDSGGNTEAFF
.	TRBV28	.	TRBJ2-7	15	TGTGCCAGCAGTCCAACCGGGATTCGCTCCTACGAGCAGTACTTC	CASSPTGIRSYEQYF
.	TRBV30	.	TRBJ2-1	16	TGTGCCTGGAGTGTACGGAGCCTAAGCTCCTACAATGAGCAGTTCTTC	CAWSVRSLSSYNEQFF
.	TRBV5-1	.	TRBJ1-4	13	TGCGCCAGCAGCTCCTCCTACGACGAAAAACTGTTTTTT	CASSSSYDEKLFF
few	TRBV2	.	TRBJ2-7	15	TGTGCCAGCAGTGAAGAGCACCAGAACTCCTACGAGCAGTACTTC	CASSEEHQNSYEQYF
few	TRBV23-1	TRBD1	TRBJ2-7	16	TGCGCCAGCGGATTAGATCCGGGACAGGGGGCTTACGAGCAGTACTTC	CASGLDPGQGAYEQYF
few	TRBV18	.	TRBJ1-1	16	TGTGCCAGCTCACCACCCGGCAGGAACGTATTCGCTGAAGCTTTCTTT	CASSPPGRNVFAEAFF
.	TRBV5-4	TRBD2	TRBJ2-3	16	TGTGCCAGCAGCCCCCTAGCGGGAGGGCCGACAGATACGCAGTATTTT	CASSPLAGGPTDTQYF
.	TRBV7-3	.	TRBJ2-7	15	TGTGCCAGCAGCCCCGGAGGGGGGTTCTCCTACGAGCAGTACTTC	CASSPGGGFSYEQYF
few	TRBV11-2	.	TRBJ2-2	16	TGTGCCAGCAGCGGAACCCCAGGATTCAACACCGGGGAGCTGTTTTTT	CASSGTPGFNTGELFF
.	TRBV28	TRBD2	TRBJ2-2	18	TGTGCCAGTGCCGGACTAGCGGGGACCGACGCGAACACCGGGGAGCTGTTTTTT	CASAGLAGTDANTGELFF
few	TRBV28	.	TRBJ1-2	15	TGTGCCAGCAGCCGACCCCGCCGGGACAACTATGGCTACACCTTC	CASSRPRRDNYGYTF
.	TRBV5-5	.	TRBJ1-1	13	TGTGCCAGCAGCTTTGGGGAGATGGGTGAAGCTTTCTTT	CASSFGEMGEAFF
.	TRBV14	.	TRBJ2-7	13	TGTGCCAGCAGCAACGTACGGGAGTGGGAGCAGTACTTC	CASSNVREWEQYF
.	TRBV28	.	TRBJ2-5	16	TGTGCCAGCAGTTCCCCCGGGAGTCACGAGGGGTTGACCCAGTACTTC	CASSSPGSHEGLTQYF
.	TRBV7-9	.	TRBJ2-1	16	TGTGCCAGCAGCTCCCAGCGGGCTTACTCCTACAATGAGCAGTTCTTC	CASSSQRAYSYNEQFF
.	TRBV18	TRBD1	TRBJ2-3	15	TGTGCCAGCTCTAAAGGACAGGGGAGCACAGATACGCAGTATTTT	CASSKGQGSTDTQYF
.	TRBV6-6	.	TRBJ1-1	11	TGTGCCAGCACCAGAGACACTGAAGCTTTCTTT	CASTRDTEAFF
.	TRBV5-1	.	TRBJ1-2	15	TGCGCCAGCAGCGACCCGACAGCCGGGGACTATGGCTACACCTTC	CASSDPTAGDYGYTF
.	TRBV6-1	.	TRBJ1-2	15	TGTGCCAGCAGTGAAGCTGAGGTATATGCGGAGGGCTACACCTTC	CASSEAEVYAEGYTF
.	TRBV28	.	TRBJ1-2	13	TGTGCCAGCAGTTATCCCGACGGGGATGGCTACACCTTC	CASSYPDGDGYTF